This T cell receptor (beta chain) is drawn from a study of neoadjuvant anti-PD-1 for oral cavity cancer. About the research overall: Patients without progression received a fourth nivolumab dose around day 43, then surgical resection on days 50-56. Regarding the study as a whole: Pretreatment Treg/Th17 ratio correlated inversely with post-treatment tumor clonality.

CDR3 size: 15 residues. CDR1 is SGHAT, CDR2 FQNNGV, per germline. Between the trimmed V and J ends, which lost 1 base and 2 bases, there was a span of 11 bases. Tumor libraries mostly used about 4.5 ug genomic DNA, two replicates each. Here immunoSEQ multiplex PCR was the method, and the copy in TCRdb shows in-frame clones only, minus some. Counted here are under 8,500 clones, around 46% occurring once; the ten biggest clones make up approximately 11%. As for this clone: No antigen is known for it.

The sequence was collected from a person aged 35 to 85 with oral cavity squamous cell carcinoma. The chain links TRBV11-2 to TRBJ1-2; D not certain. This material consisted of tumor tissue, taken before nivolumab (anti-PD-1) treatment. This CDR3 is CASSLGAGINYGYTF. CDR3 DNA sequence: TGTGCCAGCAGCTTAGGGGCAGGAATAAACTATGGCTACACCTTC.